Presented here are 6 T cell receptor beta chains from one specimen sequenced in a study of blood T cells in healthy people across ages. Together with a sample-barcoded 5' primer, a J-beta primer mix was included in a second PCR lasting about 7 to 12 cycles. TCRdb fed the 5' RACE reads into MiXCR, producing one record per CDR3 protein. The table includes approximately 880,000 distinct CDR3 sequences, 48% detected once. Sequencing input: blood. The receptors shown here come from a young man in good health.

Points on this clonotype: This may stem from a read error, because a much larger clone lies one nucleotide away. CDR3 nucleotide sequence: TGTGCCAGCAGTGACAGGGCTAGCGGGGGGGCCGATGATCAGTTCTTC. It translates to CASSDRASGGADDQFF. This rearrangement joins TRBV6-4 to TRBJ2-1, with 12 bases that match TRBD2. The CDR3 consists of 16 residues. Per the germline V gene, CDR1 is MRHNA and CDR2 is SNTAGT.

This clonotype was detected only a few times. The genes are TRBV12-3 or TRBV12-4 and TRBJ2-5; 7 nucleotides line up with TRBD1. The junction had 5 bases not matched to a gene; V was cut back by 2 bases and J by 5 bases. The CDR3 contains 14 residues. The CDR3 DNA sequence: TGTGCCAGCAGTTTAAAGGGGGCCCAGGAGACCCAGTACTTC. Translated: CASSLKGAQETQYF.

V usage is TRBV5-5 and J usage is TRBJ2-3; D perhaps matches TRBD2 (6 bases). In germline, CDR1 is SGHKS, CDR2 YYEKEE (reference sequence). The V end lost 3 bases, the J end lost 2 bases, and 16 bases lay between the germline ends. The CDR3 covers 16 residues. Written as DNA, the CDR3 is TGTGCCAGCAGCTCGCCCTGGCGGGGCACCACAGATACGCAGTATTTT. Translation gives CASSSPWRGTTDTQYF.

The chain is built from TRBV20-1 and TRBJ2-4; D perhaps matches TRBD1 (5 bases). The CDR3 extends over 15 amino acids. From germline, CDR1 is DFQATT and CDR2 SNEGSKA (reference sequence). Between the trimmed V and J ends, which lost 0 bases and 5 bases, there was a span of 14 bases. DNA of the CDR3: TGCAGTGCTAGAGAGGGTACAGGCCGACAAAACATTCAGTACTTC. It specifies CSAREGTGRQNIQYF.

The chain links TRBV7-9 to TRBJ1-2, with TRBD1 identical over 8 bases. J lost 2 bases, V lost 0 bases, and 14 bases had no gene match. There are 19 residues in the CDR3. Germline V gene sequence: CDR1 SEHNR, CDR2 FQNEAQ (reference sequence). CDR3: CASSLAPSMVDRVNYGYTF. The CDR3 DNA sequence: TGTGCCAGCAGCTTAGCGCCGAGTATGGTGGACAGGGTAAACTATGGCTACACCTTC.

J is TRBJ2-1 and V is TRBV11-1, with D unclear. V was pared by 6 bases and J by 3 bases, with 15 bases between. The germline gives CDR1 SGHAT, CDR2 FQDESV (reference sequence). This CDR3 contains 15 residues. CDR3 loop: CASSSRPWDYNEQFF. The CDR3 DNA follows: TGTGCCAGCAGTTCAAGGCCATGGGACTACAATGAGCAGTTCTTC.